This TCR beta chain was sequenced during a study of technical replicates of blood from a few donors. TCRdb keeps only in-frame clones here, not all; method: immunoSEQ multiplex PCR. In the table there are tens of thousands of clones, approximately 94% of which are singletons. The germline V gene encodes CDR1 GTSNPN and CDR2 SVGIG (reference sequence). The CDR3 runs 14 residues. Trimming pared 2 bases from V and 3 bases from J, leaving 14 bases between. The rearrangement uses TRBV30 and TRBJ2-7, with D possibly matching TRBD1 (8 bases). The specimen was T cells isolated from PBMCs. The clonotype comes from a human donor in good health. CDR3 nucleotides: TGTGCCTGGAGTTTAACAGGGGGGGGCTACGAGCAGTACTTC. Translating it yields CAWSLTGGGYEQYF.